These 25 T cell receptor beta chains came from one sample sequenced in a study of CD8+ T cells in alopecia areata. Treatment specified: oral pan-JAK inhibitor, 5-10 mg twice daily. Following RNA extraction, reverse transcription yielded cDNA that acted as the sequencing template. Using immunoSEQ multiplex PCR, the repertoire was profiled, and TCRdb retains in-frame clones only, with some absent. The profile covers 150,000 to 250,000 clones, with 45% to 65% appearing a single time and less than 3.5% taken by the ten largest. The sequences come from CD4+ T cells sorted from blood, collected at week 4, from a patient treated with tofacitinib. The receptor source for this set is a human donor with alopecia areata.

This chain uses TRBV6-6 with TRBJ2-5, with D perhaps TRBD2 (6 bases). V was clipped by 7 bases and J by 2 bases, with 11 bases between them. The CDR3 consists of 13 residues. Per the germline V gene, CDR1 is MNHNY and CDR2 is SVGAGI (reference sequence). For the CDR3, the DNA is TGTGCCAGCACCCTGGCGGGGCAAGAGACCCAGTACTTC. Translating gives CASTLAGQETQYF.

The chain links TRBV11-2 to TRBJ1-2; no firm D call. Germline assignment: CDR1 SGHAT and CDR2 FQNNGV. This CDR3 contains 12 residues. V was shortened by 4 bases and J by 6 bases, with 9 bases between the two germline ends. CDR3 in amino acids: CASSSEGNGYTF. CDR3 nucleotides: TGTGCCAGCAGCTCCGAAGGGAATGGCTACACCTTC.

The rearrangement links TRBV28 to TRBJ1-5; D is perhaps TRBD1 (5 bases). Germline loops: CDR1 MDHEN, CDR2 SYDVKM. The V and J ends lost 5 bases and 7 bases respectively, with 18 bases between them. The CDR3 is 15 residues long. The CDR3 DNA reads TGTGCCAGCAGTGCCGACAGCGGCAGAGGACAGCCCCAGCATTTT. Its translation is CASSADSGRGQPQHF.

The chain joins TRBV30 to TRBJ2-1; D possibly corresponds to TRBD1 (5 bases). Trimming pared 0 bases from V and 4 bases from J, leaving 13 bases between. The germline V gene has CDR1 GTSNPN and CDR2 SVGIG (reference sequence). This CDR3 comprises 15 residues. CDR3 sequence: CAWSVARVRYNEQFF. DNA of the CDR3: TGTGCCTGGAGTGTAGCCAGGGTCAGATACAATGAGCAGTTCTTC.

V and J are TRBV7-9 and TRBJ2-1; perhaps TRBD2 as D (5 bases). Germline CDR1 reads SEHNR; CDR2 reads FQNEAQ (reference sequence). V was cut by 3 bases and J by 6 bases, with 6 bases left in between. The CDR3 consists of 12 residues. CDR3 in amino acids: CASSLGSNEQFF. The CDR3 coding sequence is TGTGCCAGCAGCTTGGGGAGCAATGAGCAGTTCTTC.

J is TRBJ2-7 and V is TRBV30; 8 nucleotides agree with TRBD2. Trimming at V came to 8 bases and at J to 1 base, leaving 10 bases not matched to a gene. The CDR3 is made up of 14 amino acids. The germline CDR1 and CDR2 sequences are GTSNPN and SVGIG (reference sequence). The CDR3, as DNA: TGTGCCAGAGGCGGGGGGAGTAAATCCTACGAGCAGTACTTC. This gives the protein CARGGGSKSYEQYF. Looking up the rest from reference TRBV30 and TRBJ2-7 gives the full variable domain: SQTIHQWPATLVQPVGSPLSLECTVEGTSNPNLYWYRQAAGRGLQLLFYSVGIGQISSEVPQNLSASRPQDRQFILSSKKLLLSDSGFYLCARGGGSKSYEQYFGPGTRLTVT.

In this sample, this clone turned up a few times. A junction end diverges from the germline sequence, so it may reflect a read error. The genes are TRBV13 and TRBJ2-7; D might be TRBD1 or TRBD2, each matching 6 bases. Germline CDR1 PRHDT, CDR2 FYEKMQ (reference sequence). The CDR3 is 16 amino acids. CDR3 DNA: TGTGCCAGCAGTTTAGGTCGGGGGCGAAGCTCCTACGAGCAGTACTTC. Translating it yields CASSLGRGRSSYEQYF.

This sequence joins TRBV30 and TRBJ1-2; 7 bases are shared with TRBD1. The J segment lost 3 bases and the V segment lost 3 bases, leaving 7 bases of the junction unmatched. This CDR3 contains 14 residues. Germline V gene lookup returns CDR1 GTSNPN and CDR2 SVGIG (reference sequence). The CDR3 sequence is CAWRRQGWDYGYTF. The CDR3 DNA sequence: TGTGCCTGGAGGAGACAGGGCTGGGACTATGGCTACACCTTC. Looking up the rest from reference TRBV30 and TRBJ1-2 gives the full variable domain: SQTIHQWPATLVQPVGSPLSLECTVEGTSNPNLYWYRQAAGRGLQLLFYSVGIGQISSEVPQNLSASRPQDRQFILSSKKLLLSDSGFYLCAWRRQGWDYGYTFGSGTRLTVV.

This clone was counted a few times. This CDR3 is also generated by other DNA sequences in the sample. This rearrangement joins TRBV25-1 to TRBJ1-5; no firm D call. CDR1 is MGHDK and CDR2 is SYGVNS in the germline V gene. The CDR3 covers 13 residues. The germline V and J ends were trimmed by 8 bases and 2 bases, with 10 bases remaining between them. The CDR3 is CASRGGGNQPQHF. Here the CDR3 DNA reads TGTGCCAGCCGGGGAGGCGGCAATCAGCCCCAGCATTTT.

The gene calls are TRBV28 and TRBJ1-2, with D uncertain. There are 14 residues in the CDR3. Germline V gene lookup returns CDR1 MDHEN and CDR2 SYDVKM. Trimming pared 7 bases from V and 4 bases from J, leaving 16 bases between. CDR3 nucleotides: TGTGCCAGCATCTCATCGGATCTCAGCTATGGCTACACCTTC. Translation: CASISSDLSYGYTF.

A word on this clone: The identical CDR3 is also encoded by other nucleotide sequences in the sample. The J gene is TRBJ1-3, the V gene TRBV15; the D gene is possibly TRBD1 (5 bases). V shed 0 bases and J shed 4 bases, with 10 bases lying between them. Germline V gives CDR1 LNHNV, CDR2 YYDKDF (reference sequence). The CDR3 runs to 15 residues. The CDR3 reads CATSRDRGVGNTIYF. The CDR3 coding sequence is TGTGCCACCAGCAGAGATCGAGGGGTAGGAAACACCATATATTTT. The whole variable domain, remainder taken from reference TRBV15 and TRBJ1-3, is DAMVIQNPRYQVTQFGKPVTLSCSQTLNHNVMYWYQQKSSQAPKLLFHYYDKDFNNEADTPDNFQSRRPNTSFCFLDIRSPGLGDTAMYLCATSRDRGVGNTIYFGEGSWLTVV.

This clone was counted between two and nine times. Additional DNA sequences in this sample encode the identical CDR3. The chain employs TRBV7-2 and TRBJ1-3; D not certain. Trimming left V 1 base short and J 0 bases short, with 4 bases between. This CDR3 has 14 amino acids. The germline V gene has CDR1 SGHTA and CDR2 FQGNSA. CDR3 DNA sequence: TGTGCCAGCAGCTTAGACAGCTCTGGAAACACCATATATTTT. It codes for CASSLDSSGNTIYF.

The rearrangement joins TRBV5-4 to TRBJ2-3; 12 bases fit TRBD2. V trimming: 3 bases; J trimming: 3 bases; junction bases outside the gene matches: 2. Germline lookup yields CDR1 SGHNT and CDR2 YYREEE (reference sequence). The CDR3 runs to 15 residues. CDR3: CASSSLAGGTDTQYF. The CDR3 DNA follows: TGTGCCAGCAGCTCGCTAGCGGGGGGGACAGATACGCAGTATTTT.

The chain carries TRBV5-1 and TRBJ1-2; weak D call: TRBD1 (6 bases). V lost 0 bases, J lost 8 bases, and 20 bases lay in between. Germline V gene sequence: CDR1 SGHRS, CDR2 YFSETQ. This CDR3 has 16 residues. This CDR3 is CASSLAPSGGAEGYTF. CDR3 nucleotide sequence: TGCGCCAGCAGCTTGGCCCCGAGCGGGGGGGCAGAAGGCTACACCTTC. Full variable domain (missing parts from reference TRBV5-1 and TRBJ1-2): KAGVTQTPRYLIKTRGQQVTLSCSPISGHRSVSWYQQTPGQGLQFLFEYFSETQRNKGNFPGRFSGRQFSNSRSEMNVSTLELGDSALYLCASSLAPSGGAEGYTFGSGTRLTVV.

The CDR3 nucleotides are TGTGCCAATGCGCTTCACGAGCAGTACTTC. Translating gives CANALHEQYF. This chain joins TRBV2 and TRBJ2-7; D gene uncertain. CDR1 and CDR2 (germline): SNHLY, FYNNEI. V shed 10 bases and J shed 5 bases, with 9 bases lying between them. The CDR3 length is 10 residues.

This clone was counted only a few times. This chain uses TRBV4-1 with TRBJ1-5; possible D gene TRBD1, 6 bases. The CDR3 covers 15 residues. Germline loops: CDR1 MGHRA, CDR2 YSYEKL. Trimming shortened V by 2 bases and J by 0 bases, and 8 bases separated the two germline ends. The CDR3 here is CASSQYRDSNQPQHF. The CDR3 coding sequence is TGCGCCAGCAGCCAATACAGGGATAGCAATCAGCCCCAGCATTTT.

The chain recombines TRBV9 with TRBJ1-2; 8 bases map to TRBD1. Germline loops: CDR1 SGDLS, CDR2 YYNGEE. V was clipped by 4 bases and J by 6 bases; unmatched bases: 14. The CDR3 length is 16 residues. CDR3 residues: CASSNQGASSQDGYTF. Here the CDR3 DNA reads TGTGCCAGCAGCAACCAGGGGGCATCCTCCCAGGATGGCTACACCTTC.

The sample holds many counts of this clone. The chain combines TRBV12-5 with TRBJ2-1; 12 nucleotides agree with TRBD2. The J segment lost 3 bases and the V segment lost 6 bases, leaving 3 bases of the junction unmatched. The V gene's germline CDR1 is LGHNT and CDR2 FRNRAP. This CDR3 is built from 15 residues. The CDR3 here is CASGSGLAGYNEQFF. CDR3 nucleotide sequence: TGTGCTAGTGGGTCGGGACTAGCGGGCTACAATGAGCAGTTCTTC.

The rearrangement joins TRBV4-2 to TRBJ1-2, with D unresolved. CDR1 LGHNA and CDR2 YNFKEQ come from the germline V gene. This CDR3 has 13 amino acids. Trimming left V 0 bases short and J 8 bases short, with 10 bases between. The CDR3, as DNA: TGTGCCAGCAGCCAAGAGGCGTCGAGGGGCTACACCTTC. Protein product: CASSQEASRGYTF.

This clone was seen a few times. The V call is TRBV27, the J call TRBJ2-1; a weak D match, TRBD1 (6 bases). The CDR3 contains 14 residues. V lost 0 bases to trimming and J lost 7 bases, with 10 bases between them. CDR1 MNHEY and CDR2 SMNVEV come from the germline V gene (reference sequence). CDR3 nucleotide sequence: TGTGCCAGCAGTTTATCGGGGGCAAGGAATGAGCAGTTCTTC. Amino acid sequence: CASSLSGARNEQFF.

The chain joins TRBV28 to TRBJ2-7, with D possibly being TRBD1 (5 bases). V gave up 3 bases and J gave up 3 bases, with 9 bases separating them. This CDR3 is built from 13 residues. In germline, CDR1 is MDHEN, CDR2 SYDVKM. CDR3: CASSLGHLYEQYF. For the CDR3, the DNA is TGTGCCAGCAGTTTGGGGCACCTCTACGAGCAGTACTTC.

The chain couples TRBV5-1 to TRBJ2-4; 9 positions match TRBD1. The V segment lost 3 bases and the J segment 1 base; nucleotides outside the gene matches: 2. The CDR3 contains 15 residues. Germline CDR1 SGHRS, CDR2 YFSETQ. CDR3 in DNA: TGCGCCAGCAGCTCCGGGACAGGGGCCAAAAACATTCAGTACTTC. Protein: CASSSGTGAKNIQYF.

This rearrangement joins TRBV11-1 to TRBJ1-2; the D gene is possibly TRBD1 (6 bases). Trimming pared 5 bases from V and 5 bases from J, leaving 15 bases between. Germline V gene sequence: CDR1 SGHAT, CDR2 FQDESV (reference sequence). The CDR3 runs to 14 residues. This CDR3 reads CASSSRDIGYGYTF. The CDR3 nucleotides are TGTGCCAGCAGCAGCCGGGACATAGGTTATGGCTACACCTTC.

This clone was detected a few times. This chain uses TRBV7-2 with TRBJ2-3; no reliable D call. Trimming pared 1 base from V and 0 bases from J, leaving 5 bases between. Germline CDR1 is SGHTA and CDR2 is FQGNSA. This CDR3 is 14 amino acids long. The CDR3 is CASSLDPSTDTQYF. CDR3 DNA sequence: TGTGCCAGCAGCTTAGATCCTAGCACAGATACGCAGTATTTT.

This chain links TRBV4-3 with TRBJ2-3; D possibly corresponds to TRBD1 (7 bases). Looked up from germline, CDR1 is LGHNA and CDR2 is YSLEER. V lost 8 bases to trimming and J lost 2 bases, with 11 bases between them. The CDR3 has 13 residues. Here the CDR3 reads CASRQGLTDTQYF. The CDR3 nucleotides are TGCGCCAGCCGACAGGGACTCACAGATACGCAGTATTTT.